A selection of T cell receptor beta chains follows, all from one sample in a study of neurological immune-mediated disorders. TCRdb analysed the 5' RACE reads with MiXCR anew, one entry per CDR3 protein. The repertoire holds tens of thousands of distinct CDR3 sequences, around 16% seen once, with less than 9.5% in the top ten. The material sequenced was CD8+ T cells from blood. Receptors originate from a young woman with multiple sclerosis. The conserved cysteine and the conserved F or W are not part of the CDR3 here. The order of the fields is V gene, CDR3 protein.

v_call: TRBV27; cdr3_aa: ASSLRREEEKLF
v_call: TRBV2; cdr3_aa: ASSEGSGAYEQY
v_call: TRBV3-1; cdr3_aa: ASSQEFGLAGVDTQY
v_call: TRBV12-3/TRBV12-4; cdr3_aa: ASSLTGPYGYT
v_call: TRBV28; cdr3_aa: ASSLPRLSGGPYNEQF
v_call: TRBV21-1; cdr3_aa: ASSKGTSGVCTGELF
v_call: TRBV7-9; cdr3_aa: ASSLVGETQY
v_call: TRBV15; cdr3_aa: ATEEPGQGDTGELF
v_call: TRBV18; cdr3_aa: ASSGAARGYPGANVLT
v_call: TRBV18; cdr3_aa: ASSPPDGSVDTQY
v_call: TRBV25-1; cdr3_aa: ASSFGTGVAYGYT